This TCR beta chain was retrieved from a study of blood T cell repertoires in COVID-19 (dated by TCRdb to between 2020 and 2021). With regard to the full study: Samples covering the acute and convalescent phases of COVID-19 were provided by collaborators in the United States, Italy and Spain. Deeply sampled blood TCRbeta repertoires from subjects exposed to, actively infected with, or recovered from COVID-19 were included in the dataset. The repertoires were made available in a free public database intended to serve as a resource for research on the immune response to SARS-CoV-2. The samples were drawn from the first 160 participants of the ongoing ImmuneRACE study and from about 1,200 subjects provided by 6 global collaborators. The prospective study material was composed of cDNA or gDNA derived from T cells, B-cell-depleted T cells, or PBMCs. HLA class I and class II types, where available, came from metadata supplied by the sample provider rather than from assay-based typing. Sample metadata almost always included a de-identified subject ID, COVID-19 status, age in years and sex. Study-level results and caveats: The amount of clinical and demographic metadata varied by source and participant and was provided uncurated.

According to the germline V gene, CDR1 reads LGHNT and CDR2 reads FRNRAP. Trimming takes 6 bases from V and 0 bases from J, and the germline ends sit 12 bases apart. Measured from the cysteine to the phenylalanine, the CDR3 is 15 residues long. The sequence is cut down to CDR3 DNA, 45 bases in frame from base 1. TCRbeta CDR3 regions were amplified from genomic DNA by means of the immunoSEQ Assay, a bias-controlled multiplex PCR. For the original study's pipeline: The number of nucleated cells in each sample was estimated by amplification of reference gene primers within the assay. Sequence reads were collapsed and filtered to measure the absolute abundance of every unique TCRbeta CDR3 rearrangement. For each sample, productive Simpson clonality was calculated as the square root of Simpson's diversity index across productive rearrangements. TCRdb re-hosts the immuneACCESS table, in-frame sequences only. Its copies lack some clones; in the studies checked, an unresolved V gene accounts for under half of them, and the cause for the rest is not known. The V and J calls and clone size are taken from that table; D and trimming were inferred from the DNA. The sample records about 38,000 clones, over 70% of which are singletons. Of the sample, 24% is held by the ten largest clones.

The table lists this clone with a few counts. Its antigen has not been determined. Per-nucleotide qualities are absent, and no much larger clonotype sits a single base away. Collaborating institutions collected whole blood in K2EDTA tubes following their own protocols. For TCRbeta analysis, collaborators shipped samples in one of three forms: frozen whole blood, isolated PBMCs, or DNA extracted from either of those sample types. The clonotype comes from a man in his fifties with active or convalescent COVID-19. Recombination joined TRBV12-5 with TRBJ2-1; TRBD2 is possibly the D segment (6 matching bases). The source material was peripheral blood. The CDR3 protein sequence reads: CASGRGESSYNEQFF. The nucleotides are TGTGCTAGTGGCCGCGGGGAAAGCTCCTACAATGAGCAGTTCTTC.